This TCR beta chain was recorded in a study of cytomegalovirus exposure and HLA in healthy donors. Study-level points and caveats: A later analysis reported that several of the most significant clusters appeared to be linked to common viral pathogens, among them Epstein-Barr virus.

The V gene lost 6 bases and the J gene lost 3 bases, with 23 bases spanning the gap. Germline V gene sequence: CDR1 SNHLY, CDR2 FYNNEI. This CDR3 contains 17 residues. The PCR employed 60 Vbeta primers together with 13 Jbeta primers. Sequenced by immunoSEQ multiplex PCR; TCRdb stores in-frame clones only, minus some. The sample shows some 120,000 clones, roughly two thirds of them seen only once. With regard to this clone: Its antigen is not known.

The source of this sequence is a man aged 25 to 40 in good health and CMV-seropositive. Sequencing was performed on PBMCs. The rearrangement uses TRBV2 and TRBJ2-5; maybe TRBD2 (5 bases). The CDR3 protein is CASRGSPIARRKETQYF. The CDR3 bases are TGTGCCAGCAGGGGGTCTCCCATAGCGAGACGAAAAGAGACCCAGTACTTC.